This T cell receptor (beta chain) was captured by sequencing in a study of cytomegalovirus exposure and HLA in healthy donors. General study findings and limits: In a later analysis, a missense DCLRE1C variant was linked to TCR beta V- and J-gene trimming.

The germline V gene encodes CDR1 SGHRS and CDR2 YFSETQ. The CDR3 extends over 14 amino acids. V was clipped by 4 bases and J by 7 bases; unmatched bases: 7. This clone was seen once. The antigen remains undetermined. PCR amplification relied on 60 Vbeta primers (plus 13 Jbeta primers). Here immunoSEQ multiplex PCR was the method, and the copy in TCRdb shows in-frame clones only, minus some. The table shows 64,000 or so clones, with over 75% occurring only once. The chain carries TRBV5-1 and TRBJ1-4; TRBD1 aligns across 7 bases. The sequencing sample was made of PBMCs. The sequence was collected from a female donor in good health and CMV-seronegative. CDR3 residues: CASSPQGFGEKLFF. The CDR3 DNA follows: TGCGCCAGCAGCCCACAGGGGTTCGGTGAAAAACTGTTTTTT.